This TCR beta chain was retrieved from a study of cytomegalovirus exposure and HLA in healthy donors. Study-wide points: Likely technical artifact: a cluster of highly shared sequence variants. The authors assumed roughly uniform sequencing depth across donors for presence/absence analyses. Later analysis indicated greater clonal expansion among HLA-associated TCR beta chains than among equally common other chains.

PCR employed 60 Vbeta and 13 Jbeta primers. Original analysis: Roughly 11 million shared chains were among approximately 80 million unique TCR beta chains counted in a later analysis. Profiling relied on immunoSEQ multiplex PCR, and the TCRdb table lists in-frame clones only, not all of them. V, J and clone size derive from that table, while D and trimming were established from the DNA sequence. The table includes 130,000 to 150,000 clones, about four fifths detected once. The CDR3 spans 15 residues. V was pared by 3 bases and J by 5 bases, with 4 bases of the junction left unmatched. CDR1 SGHRS and CDR2 YFSETQ come from the germline V gene. Concerning this clone itself: What it recognizes is unknown.

Sequenced sample: PBMCs. This TCR came from a female donor in good health and CMV-seronegative. The J gene is TRBJ2-3, the V gene TRBV5-1, with 12 bases matching TRBD2. The CDR3 sequence is CASSYRTSGIDTQYF. The CDR3 region has the DNA TGCGCCAGCAGCTACCGGACTAGCGGGATAGATACGCAGTATTTT. Full variable domain (rest looked up from reference TRBV5-1 and TRBJ2-3): KAGVTQTPRYLIKTRGQQVTLSCSPISGHRSVSWYQQTPGQGLQFLFEYFSETQRNKGNFPGRFSGRQFSNSRSEMNVSTLELGDSALYLCASSYRTSGIDTQYFGPGTRLTVL.